The 32 T cell receptor beta chains in this list originate from one sample, sequenced in a study of control samples from healthy donors and cancer patients (dated by TCRdb to the early 2020s). The library was made by the immunoSEQ multiplex PCR assay. What TCRdb holds here is the immuneACCESS table cut down to in-frame rearrangements. Part of the clones is not present; checked against another copy, under half of the missing clones reflect an unresolved V gene, and the others are unexplained. A total of some 82,000 clones appear in this sample, more than 75% of them only once. The biggest ten clones account for roughly 20% of the sample. Specimen: blood. These receptors were obtained from a man aged 45 to 65 in good health.

The rearrangement uses TRBV4-3 and TRBJ2-5; D gene ambiguous. The CDR3 consists of 14 residues. Germline assignment: CDR1 LGHNA and CDR2 YSLEER. V lost 2 bases, J lost 5 bases, and 12 bases lay in between. For the CDR3, the DNA is TGCGCCAGCAGCCAATGGAGTGCCGACGAGACCCAGTACTTC. It encodes CASSQWSADETQYF.

V and J are TRBV6-2 or TRBV6-3 and TRBJ1-2; a weak D match, TRBD1 (5 bases). Trimming took 5 bases from V and 2 from J, leaving 12 bases between them. This CDR3 has 14 residues. CDR1 MNHEY and CDR2 SVGEGT come from the germline V gene. CDR3 amino acids: CASSPRGLNYGYTF. For the CDR3, the DNA is TGTGCCAGCAGTCCGCGGGGCCTGAACTATGGCTACACCTTC.

This chain uses TRBV18 with TRBJ2-7, with D possibly TRBD1 on 6 matching bases. V was trimmed by 3 bases and J by 0 bases, leaving 12 bases between them. CDR1 is KGHSH, CDR2 LQKENI, per germline. The CDR3 has 15 residues. Written as DNA, the CDR3 is TGTGCCAGCTCACCCATTCAGGGGAGCTCCTACGAGCAGTACTTC. Translating gives CASSPIQGSSYEQYF.

This chain links TRBV24-1 with TRBJ2-3, with 8 bases lining up with TRBD1. The CDR3 length is 16 residues. CDR1 and CDR2 (germline): KGHDR, SFDVKD. Trimming cost V 3 bases and J 2 bases; bases outside gene matches: 6. In DNA, the CDR3 is TGTGCCACCAGTGATGTCGGACAGGGAATCACAGATACGCAGTATTTT. As protein: CATSDVGQGITDTQYF.

This clone was found once. V and J are TRBV27 and TRBJ2-1; 12 nucleotides match TRBD2. With 5 bases clipped from V and 3 bases from J, the junction kept 5 bases outside the gene matches. There are 16 residues in the CDR3. Germline V gene data show CDR1 as MNHEY and CDR2 as SMNVEV (reference sequence). The CDR3 spells CASSTTSGGIYNEQFF. CDR3 nucleotides: TGTGCCAGCAGTACGACTAGCGGGGGAATCTACAATGAGCAGTTCTTC.

This chain links TRBV7-8 with TRBJ1-3, with D maybe TRBD1 (6 bases). Trimming shortened V by 2 bases and J by 4 bases, and 18 bases separated the two germline ends. The CDR3 sequence is 17 residues long. CDR1 is SGHVS, CDR2 FQNEAQ, per germline. This CDR3 reads CASSLYQQGLVGNTIYF. The DNA for the CDR3 is TGTGCCAGCAGCTTATACCAACAGGGCCTTGTAGGAAACACCATATATTTT.

This chain connects TRBV5-1 to TRBJ2-1, with D hard to call. CDR3 length: 15 residues. Germline V lookup: CDR1 SGHRS, CDR2 YFSETQ. The ends were cut back, 4 bases at V and 1 base at J, with 12 bases in the middle. The CDR3 region has the DNA TGCGCCAGCAGCATTGTCACGGATTCCTACAATGAGCAGTTCTTC. It specifies CASSIVTDSYNEQFF.

The CDR3 protein is CASMHSGRAGYEQYF. In DNA, the CDR3 is TGTGCCAGCATGCATAGCGGGAGGGCCGGCTACGAGCAGTACTTC. The rearrangement uses TRBV6-6 and TRBJ2-7; TRBD2 aligns across 11 bases. The length of the CDR3 is 15 residues. Germline V lookup: CDR1 MNHNY, CDR2 SVGAGI (reference sequence). The V gene end was trimmed by 7 bases and the J gene end by 3 bases; junction bases not matched to a gene: 8.

The chain's CDR3 is CASSPTEGYEQYF. Written as DNA, the CDR3 is TGTGCCAGTAGTCCGACGGAGGGCTACGAGCAGTACTTC. The V gene is TRBV19, the J gene TRBJ2-7, with D possibly being TRBD2 (6 bases). CDR3 length: 13 residues. Deletions cut 5 bases from V and 3 bases from J, with 11 bases between. CDR1 and CDR2 (germline): LNHDA, SQIVND (reference sequence).

This chain uses TRBV5-6 with TRBJ2-1, with 9 bases aligning to TRBD2. The CDR3 is 15 residues long. J was trimmed by 3 bases and V by 3 bases; bases with no gene match: 4. Germline values: CDR1 SGHDT, CDR2 YYEEEE. For the CDR3, the DNA is TGTGCCAGCAGCTCCCTAGCGGGGCGCTACAATGAGCAGTTCTTC. Translation: CASSSLAGRYNEQFF. Together with reference TRBV5-6 and TRBJ2-1, the CDR3 gives the full variable domain: DAGVTQSPTHLIKTRGQQVTLRCSPKSGHDTVSWYQQALGQGPQFIFQYYEEEERQRGNFPDRFSGHQFPNYSSELNVNALLLGDSALYLCASSSLAGRYNEQFFGPGTRLTVL.

The V gene is TRBV7-8, the J gene TRBJ2-1, with 7 bases lining up with TRBD2. V was pared by 5 bases and J by 2 bases, with 6 bases of the junction left unmatched. Germline values: CDR1 SGHVS, CDR2 FQNEAQ. The CDR3 consists of 15 residues. The chain's CDR3 is CASSQGAGAYNEQFF. CDR3 nucleotides: TGTGCCAGCAGCCAAGGGGCGGGGGCCTACAATGAGCAGTTCTTC.

J is TRBJ2-7 and V is TRBV5-4; tentatively, D is TRBD1 or TRBD2 (6 bases each). Trimming shortened V by 4 bases and J by 4 bases, and 15 bases separated the two germline ends. Germline CDR1 reads SGHNT; CDR2 reads YYREEE (reference sequence). The CDR3 sequence is 14 residues long. CDR3 region: CASSAPEGGYEQYF. CDR3 nucleotides: TGTGCCAGCAGCGCCCCGGAGGGGGGTTACGAGCAGTACTTC.

The chain has TRBV27 and TRBJ2-1, with 9 positions matching TRBD2. The CDR3 sequence is 17 residues long. The trim removed 5 bases at V and 6 bases at J, leaving 14 bases unmatched. Germline CDR1 is MNHEY and CDR2 is SMNVEV (reference sequence). This chain's CDR3 is CASSPTLAGGPGNEQFF. The CDR3 DNA sequence: TGTGCCAGCAGTCCTACCTTGGCGGGAGGGCCGGGCAATGAGCAGTTCTTC.

The chain has TRBV9 and TRBJ2-1; D assignment may be TRBD1 or TRBD2 (5 bases each). Trimming took 0 bases from V and 9 from J, leaving 10 bases between them. Germline assignment: CDR1 SGDLS and CDR2 YYNGEE. CDR3 length: 13 residues. CDR3 sequence reads: CASSVEWGSEQFF. The CDR3 DNA reads as TGTGCCAGCAGCGTAGAGTGGGGGAGTGAGCAGTTCTTC.

The V call is TRBV3-1 (or the pseudogene TRBV3-2), the J call TRBJ2-1; 10 bases are shared with TRBD2. CDR1 is LGHDT and CDR2 is YNNKEL in the germline V gene (reference sequence). CDR3 length: 16 residues. Losses at the gene ends were 4 bases for V and 8 bases for J; bases not matched to a gene: 11. CDR3 residues: CASSPSGTSEVYEQFF. CDR3 bases: TGTGCCAGCAGCCCTTCCGGGACTAGCGAAGTATATGAGCAGTTCTTC.

This sequence joins TRBV7-9 and TRBJ2-4; 8 bases line up with TRBD2. CDR3 length: 17 amino acids. Germline V gene lookup returns CDR1 SEHNR and CDR2 FQNEAQ (reference sequence). J was trimmed by 1 base and V by 5 bases; bases with no gene match: 10. CDR3 region: CASSPGLGGVAKNIQYF. The CDR3, as DNA: TGTGCCAGCAGCCCGGGACTAGGGGGGGTGGCCAAAAACATTCAGTACTTC. The full variable domain, with the rest looked up from reference TRBV7-9 and TRBJ2-4, is DTGVSQNPRHKITKRGQNVTFRCDPISEHNRLYWYRQTLGQGPEFLTYFQNEAQLEKSRLLSDRFSAERPKGSFSTLEIQRTEQGDSAMYLCASSPGLGGVAKNIQYFGAGTRLSVL.

Concerning this clone: The same CDR3 also results from other DNA sequences found in this sample. The V call is TRBV6-5, the J call TRBJ1-1; D not certain. Per the germline V gene, CDR1 is MNHEY and CDR2 is SVGAGI. Trimming stripped 2 bases from V and 1 base from J, with 5 bases between. This CDR3 is 13 amino acids long. The CDR3 DNA sequence: TGTGCCAGCAGTTACGGCGGGAACACTGAAGCTTTCTTT. It yields the protein CASSYGGNTEAFF.

For this clone: A junction end diverges from the germline sequence, so it may reflect a read error. Other DNA sequences from this sample encode an identical CDR3 as well. The V call is TRBV13, the J call TRBJ2-1, with unresolved D. The CDR3 consists of 12 residues. The germline V gene has CDR1 PRHDT and CDR2 FYEKMQ (reference sequence). The CDR3 DNA reads as TGCGCCAGCAGCTTAGGCTCCAATGAGCAGTTCTTC. Its protein is CASSLGSNEQFF. The entire variable domain, with the rest obtained from reference TRBV13 and TRBJ2-1, is as follows: AAGVIQSPRHLIKEKRETATLKCYPIPRHDTVYWYQQGPGQDPQFLISFYEKMQSDKGSIPDRFSAQQFSDYHSELNMSSLELGDSALYFCASSLGSNEQFFGPGTRLTVL.

The chain uses TRBV30 and TRBJ2-7, with no clear D. Trimming stripped 0 bases from V and 9 bases from J, with 9 bases between. This CDR3 region has 11 residues. Germline assignment: CDR1 GTSNPN and CDR2 SVGIG (reference sequence). The CDR3 DNA reads as TGTGCCTGGAGTGTCCTAGAGGTGCAGTACTTC. This codes for CAWSVLEVQYF.

This clone was counted once. The J gene is TRBJ1-6, the V gene TRBV7-6; no firm D call. Trimming shortened V by 0 bases and J by 7 bases, and 4 bases separated the two germline ends. The CDR3 extends over 13 amino acids. Germline CDR1 is SGHVS and CDR2 is FNYEAQ. The DNA of the CDR3 is TGTGCCAGCAGCTTAGCTTTAAATTCACCCCTCCACTTT. It encodes CASSLALNSPLHF.

The rearrangement uses TRBV7-2 and TRBJ2-1; no reliable D call. The CDR3 spans 13 residues. Germline V lookup: CDR1 SGHTA, CDR2 FQGNSA. V lost 4 bases to trimming and J lost 7 bases, with 11 bases between them. The CDR3 nucleotides are TGTGCCAGCAGCTCCGGGCCCGAGAATGAGCAGTTCTTC. It codes for CASSSGPENEQFF.

This chain uses TRBV5-1 with TRBJ1-5, with a possible D match to TRBD1 (5 bases). Trimming stripped 0 bases from V and 7 bases from J, with 8 bases between. The CDR3 is 13 residues long. The germline V gene encodes CDR1 SGHRS and CDR2 YFSETQ. CDR3 sequence reads: CASSLDRWQPQHF. The DNA of the CDR3 is TGCGCCAGCAGCTTGGACAGGTGGCAGCCCCAGCATTTT.

The chain has TRBV2 and TRBJ2-7; TRBD2 might be the D (5 bases). The V gene lost 3 bases and the J gene lost 6 bases, with 15 bases spanning the gap. The CDR3 totals 14 residues. The germline CDR1 and CDR2 sequences are SNHLY and FYNNEI. The CDR3, as DNA: TGTGCCAGCAGTGAGAGGGCTAGAGGCATCGAGCAGTACGTC. This codes for CASSERARGIEQYV.

The chain has TRBV19 and TRBJ2-5; 7 bases line up with TRBD1. The CDR3 contains 15 residues. The germline CDR1 and CDR2 sequences are LNHDA and SQIVND (reference sequence). Trimming cost V 1 base and J 4 bases; bases outside gene matches: 6. The DNA of the CDR3 is TGTGCCAGTAGTATAGGAGACAGGGATGGAGAGACCCAGTACTTC. Translation: CASSIGDRDGETQYF.

The chain recombines TRBV15 with TRBJ1-4; possibly TRBD1 for D (6 bases). Trimming removed 4 bases from V and 6 bases from J, with 18 bases in between. The germline V gene has CDR1 LNHNV and CDR2 YYDKDF (reference sequence). CDR3 length equals 16 residues. The CDR3 nucleotides are TGTGCCACCAGCACATCTTCGACAGGTTGGGATGAAAAACTGTTTTTT. Its protein is CATSTSSTGWDEKLFF.

This rearrangement joins TRBV29-1 to TRBJ2-7; 8 bases match TRBD1. V was pared by 4 bases and J by 7 bases, with 6 bases of the junction left unmatched. CDR1 is SQVTM and CDR2 is ANQGSEA in the germline V gene. CDR3 length equals 12 residues. CDR3 coding DNA: TGCAGCGTTGTGACAGGGGATAGGGAGCAGTACGTC. It encodes CSVVTGDREQYV.

V is TRBV4-2 and J is TRBJ2-1; 9 bases line up with TRBD2. The CDR3 is 18 residues long. V gave up 1 base and J gave up 6 bases; unmatched junction bases: 13. CDR1 LGHNA and CDR2 YNFKEQ come from the germline V gene. The CDR3 sequence is CASSQGGLGLAGSNEQFF. The CDR3 DNA reads TGTGCCAGCAGCCAAGGAGGCCTGGGACTAGCAGGGTCCAATGAGCAGTTCTTC.

The chain is built from TRBV6-2 or TRBV6-3 and TRBJ1-5; TRBD1 might be the D (6 bases). CDR1 is MNHEY, CDR2 SVGEGT, per germline. This CDR3 spans 14 amino acids. V lost 5 bases and J lost 9, with 17 bases in between. The CDR3 nucleotides are TGTGCCAGCAGTCCCGGGACATACGAACCGCCCCAGCATTTT. This codes for CASSPGTYEPPQHF.

The chain couples TRBV25-1 to TRBJ1-4, with 8 bases aligning to TRBD1. V lost 3 bases, J lost 2 bases, and 5 bases stayed unmatched. Germline CDR1 and CDR2: MGHDK and SYGVNS. The CDR3 sequence is 16 residues long. The CDR3 DNA reads as TGTGCCAGCAGTGACCAGGGGGCATGGACTAATGAAAAACTGTTTTTT. This codes for CASSDQGAWTNEKLFF.

The chain's CDR3 is CASSQQRRDTNTEAFF. In DNA form, the CDR3 reads TGTGCCAGCAGTCAACAACGCAGGGACACCAACACTGAAGCTTTCTTT. This chain joins TRBV6-4 and TRBJ1-1; D is possibly TRBD1 (6 bases). Germline assignment: CDR1 MRHNA and CDR2 SNTAGT. The CDR3 is 16 amino acids. Trimming stripped 5 bases from V and 2 bases from J, with 18 bases between.

This clone showed up just once. The gene calls are TRBV5-1 and TRBJ2-5, with 11 bases matching TRBD2. CDR1 and CDR2 from the germline V gene are SGHRS and YFSETQ. V dropped 4 bases and J dropped 1; count of bases not matched to a gene: 3. This CDR3 has 15 residues. In DNA, the CDR3 is TGCGCCAGCAGCATCCTAGCGGGAGGCCAAGAGACCCAGTACTTC. Its protein product is CASSILAGGQETQYF.

The chain links TRBV3-1 (or the pseudogene TRBV3-2) to TRBJ2-3; D remains unclear. Trimming took 5 bases from V and 0 from J, leaving 6 bases between them. Germline values: CDR1 LGHDT, CDR2 YNNKEL (reference sequence). The CDR3 consists of 13 residues. DNA for the CDR3: TGTGCCAGCAGCTCAATCAGCACAGATACGCAGTATTTT. Translated: CASSSISTDTQYF.